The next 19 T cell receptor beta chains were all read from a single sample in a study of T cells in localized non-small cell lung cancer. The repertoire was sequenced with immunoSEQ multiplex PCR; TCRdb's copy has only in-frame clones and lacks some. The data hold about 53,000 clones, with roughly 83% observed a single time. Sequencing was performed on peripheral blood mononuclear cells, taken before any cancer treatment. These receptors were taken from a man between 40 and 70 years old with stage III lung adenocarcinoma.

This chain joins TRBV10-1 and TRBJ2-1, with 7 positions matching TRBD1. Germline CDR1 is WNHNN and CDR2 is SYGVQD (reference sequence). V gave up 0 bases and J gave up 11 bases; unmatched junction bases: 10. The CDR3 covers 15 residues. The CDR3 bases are TGCGCCAGCAGTGAGTCGGGACCGGGACAGAATAAGCAGTTCTTC. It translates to CASSESGPGQNKQFF.

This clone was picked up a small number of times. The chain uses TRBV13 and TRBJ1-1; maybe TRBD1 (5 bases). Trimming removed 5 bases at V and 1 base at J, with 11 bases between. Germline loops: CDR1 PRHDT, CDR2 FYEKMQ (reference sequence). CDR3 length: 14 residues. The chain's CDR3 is CASSRGEGNTEAFF. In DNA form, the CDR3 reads TGTGCCAGCAGCCGGGGGGAAGGGAACACTGAAGCTTTCTTT. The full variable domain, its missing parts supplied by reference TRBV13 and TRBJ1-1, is AAGVIQSPRHLIKEKRETATLKCYPIPRHDTVYWYQQGPGQDPQFLISFYEKMQSDKGSIPDRFSAQQFSDYHSELNMSSLELGDSALYFCASSRGEGNTEAFFGQGTRLTVV.

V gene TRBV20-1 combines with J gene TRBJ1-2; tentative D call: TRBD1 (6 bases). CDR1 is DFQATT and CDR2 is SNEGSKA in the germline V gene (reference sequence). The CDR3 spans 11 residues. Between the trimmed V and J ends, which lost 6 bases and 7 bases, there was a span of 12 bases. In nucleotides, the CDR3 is TGCAGTGCCCAGGGGTTAGGTGGCTACACCTTC. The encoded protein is CSAQGLGGYTF.

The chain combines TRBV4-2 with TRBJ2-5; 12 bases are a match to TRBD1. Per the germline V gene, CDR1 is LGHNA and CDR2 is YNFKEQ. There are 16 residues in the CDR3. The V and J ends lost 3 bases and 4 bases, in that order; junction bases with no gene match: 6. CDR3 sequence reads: CASSHSGTGGLETQYF. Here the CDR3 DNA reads TGTGCCAGCAGCCACTCCGGGACAGGGGGCCTAGAGACCCAGTACTTC.

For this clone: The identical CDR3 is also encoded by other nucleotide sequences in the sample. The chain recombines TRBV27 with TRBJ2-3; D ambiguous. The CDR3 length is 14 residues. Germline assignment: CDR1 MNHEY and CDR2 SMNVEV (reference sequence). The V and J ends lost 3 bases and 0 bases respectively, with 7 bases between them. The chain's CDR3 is CASSLKPSTDTQYF. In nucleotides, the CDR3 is TGTGCCAGCAGTTTGAAGCCGAGCACAGATACGCAGTATTTT.

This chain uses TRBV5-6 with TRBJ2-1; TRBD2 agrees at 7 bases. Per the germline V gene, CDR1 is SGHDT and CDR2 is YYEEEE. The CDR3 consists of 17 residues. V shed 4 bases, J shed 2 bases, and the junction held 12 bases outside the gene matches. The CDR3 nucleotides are TGTGCCAGCAGCCCCTTGGGTAGCGGGCCCGCCTACAATGAGCAGTTCTTC. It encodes CASSPLGSGPAYNEQFF.

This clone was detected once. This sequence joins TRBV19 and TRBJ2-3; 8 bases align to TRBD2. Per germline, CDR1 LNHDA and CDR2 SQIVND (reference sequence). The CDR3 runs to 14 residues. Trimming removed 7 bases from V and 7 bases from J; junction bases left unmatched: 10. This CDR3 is CASTLGAGENTQYF. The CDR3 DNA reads TGTGCCAGTACCCTGGGAGCGGGGGAGAATACGCAGTATTTT.

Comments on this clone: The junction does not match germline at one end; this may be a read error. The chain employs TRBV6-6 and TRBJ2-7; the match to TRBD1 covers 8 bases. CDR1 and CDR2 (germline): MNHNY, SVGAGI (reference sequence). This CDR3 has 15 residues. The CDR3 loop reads CAGRTGQGIGYEQYF. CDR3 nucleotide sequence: TGTGCCGGCAGGACCGGACAGGGAATTGGCTACGAGCAGTACTTC.

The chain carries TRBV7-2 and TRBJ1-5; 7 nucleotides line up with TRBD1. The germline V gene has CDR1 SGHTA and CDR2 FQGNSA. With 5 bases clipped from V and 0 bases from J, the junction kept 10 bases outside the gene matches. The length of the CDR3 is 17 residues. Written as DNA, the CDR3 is TGTGCCAGCAGCCCCGGGACAGATCTTTATAGCAATCAGCCCCAGCATTTT. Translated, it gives CASSPGTDLYSNQPQHF.

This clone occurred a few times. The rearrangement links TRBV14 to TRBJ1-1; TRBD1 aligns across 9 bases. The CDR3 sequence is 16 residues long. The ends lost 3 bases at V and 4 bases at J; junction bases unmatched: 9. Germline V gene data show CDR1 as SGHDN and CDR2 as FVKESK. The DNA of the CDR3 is TGTGCCAGCAGCCATTGGACCGGGACAGGGATCACTGAAGCTTTCTTT. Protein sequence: CASSHWTGTGITEAFF.

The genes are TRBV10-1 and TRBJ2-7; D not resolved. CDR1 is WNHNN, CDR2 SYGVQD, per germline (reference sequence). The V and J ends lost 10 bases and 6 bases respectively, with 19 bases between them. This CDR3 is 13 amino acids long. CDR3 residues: CATSTQRKGEQYF. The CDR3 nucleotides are TGCGCCACCTCGACCCAGCGAAAGGGCGAGCAGTACTTC.

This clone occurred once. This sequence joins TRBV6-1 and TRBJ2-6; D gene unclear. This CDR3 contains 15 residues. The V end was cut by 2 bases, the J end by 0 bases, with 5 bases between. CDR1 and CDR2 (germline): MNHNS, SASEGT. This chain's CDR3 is CASSERFSGANVLTF. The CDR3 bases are TGTGCCAGCAGTGAAAGATTCTCTGGGGCCAACGTCCTGACTTTC.

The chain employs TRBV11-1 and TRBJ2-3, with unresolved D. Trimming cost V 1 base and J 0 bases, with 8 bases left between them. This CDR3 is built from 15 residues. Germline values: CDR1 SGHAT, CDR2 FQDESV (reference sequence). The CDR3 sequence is CASSLGSQSTDTQYF. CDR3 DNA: TGTGCCAGCAGCTTAGGTTCCCAAAGCACAGATACGCAGTATTTT.

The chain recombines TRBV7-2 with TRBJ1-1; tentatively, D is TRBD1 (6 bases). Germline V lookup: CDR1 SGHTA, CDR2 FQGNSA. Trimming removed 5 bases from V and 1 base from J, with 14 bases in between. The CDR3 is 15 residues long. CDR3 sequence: CASSAHRERNTEAFF. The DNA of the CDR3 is TGTGCCAGCAGCGCCCACAGGGAAAGGAACACTGAAGCTTTCTTT. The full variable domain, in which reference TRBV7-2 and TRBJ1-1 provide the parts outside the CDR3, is GAGVSQSPSNKVTEKGKDVELRCDPISGHTALYWYRQSLGQGLEFLIYFQGNSAPDKSGLPSDRFSAERTGGSVSTLTIQRTQQEDSAVYLCASSAHRERNTEAFFGQGTRLTVV.

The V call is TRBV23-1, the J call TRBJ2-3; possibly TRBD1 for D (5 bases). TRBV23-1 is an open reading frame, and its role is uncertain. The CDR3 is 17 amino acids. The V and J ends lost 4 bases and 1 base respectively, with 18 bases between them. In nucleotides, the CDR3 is TGCGCCAGCAGTCCCCTACCGGCAGGGTCCGGCACAGATACGCAGTATTTT. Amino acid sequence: CASSPLPAGSGTDTQYF.

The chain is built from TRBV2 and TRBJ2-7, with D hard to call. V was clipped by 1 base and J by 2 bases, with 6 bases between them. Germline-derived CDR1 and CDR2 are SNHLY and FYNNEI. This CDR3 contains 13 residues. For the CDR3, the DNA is TGTGCCAGCAGTGAAGGCTTTACCTACGAGCAGTACTTC. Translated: CASSEGFTYEQYF.

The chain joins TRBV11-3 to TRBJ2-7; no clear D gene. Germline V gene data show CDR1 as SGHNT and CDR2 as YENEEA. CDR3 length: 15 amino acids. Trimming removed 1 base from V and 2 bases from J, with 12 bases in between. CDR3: CASSLGGSRAYEQYF. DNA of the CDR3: TGTGCCAGCAGCTTAGGGGGTAGTCGGGCCTACGAGCAGTACTTC.

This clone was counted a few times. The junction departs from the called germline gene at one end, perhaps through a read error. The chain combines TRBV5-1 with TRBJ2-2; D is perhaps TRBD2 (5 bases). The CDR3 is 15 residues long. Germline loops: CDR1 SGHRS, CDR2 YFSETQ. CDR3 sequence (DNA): TGCGCCAGCAGCTTGAGAGGGTCGAAGACCGGGGAGCTGTTTTTT. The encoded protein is CASSLRGSKTGELFF.

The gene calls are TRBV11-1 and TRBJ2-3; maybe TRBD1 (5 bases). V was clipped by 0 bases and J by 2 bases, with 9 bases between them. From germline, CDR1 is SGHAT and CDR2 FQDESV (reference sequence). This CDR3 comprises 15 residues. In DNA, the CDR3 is TGTGCCAGCAGCTTAGCTGGCAGGGTCACAGATACGCAGTATTTT. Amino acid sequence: CASSLAGRVTDTQYF. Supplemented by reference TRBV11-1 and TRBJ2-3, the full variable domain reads EAEVAQSPRYKITEKSQAVAFWCDPISGHATLYWYRQILGQGPELLVQFQDESVVDDSQLPKDRFSAERLKGVDSTLKIQPAELGDSAMYLCASSLAGRVTDTQYFGPGTRLTVL.